These 18 T cell receptor beta chains were sequenced from one sample in a study of blood T cell repertoires in COVID-19. The data were produced by immunoSEQ multiplex PCR, yet TCRdb's version contains in-frame clones alone and is incomplete. The repertoire consists of 90,000 to 120,000 clones, with more than 70% occurring once and the leading ten covering 4.2%. The sequenced sample consisted of peripheral blood. These TCRs come from a human donor in a cohort sampled during active COVID-19.

This chain links TRBV7-9 with TRBJ1-2; 7 bases align to TRBD1. Germline CDR1 and CDR2: SEHNR and FQNEAQ (reference sequence). Unmatched junction bases numbered 18, after V lost 4 bases and J lost 4 bases. The CDR3 contains 18 residues. CDR3 coding DNA: TGTGCCAGCAGCTCTCTCAAGGGACAGCATGACCGCTTCTATGGCTACACCTTC. Translated, it gives CASSSLKGQHDRFYGYTF.

The gene calls are TRBV19 and TRBJ1-5; TRBD1 matches 7 bases. Unmatched junction bases numbered 9, after V lost 6 bases and J lost 4 bases. This CDR3 is built from 15 residues. Germline CDR1 reads LNHDA; CDR2 reads SQIVND (reference sequence). The CDR3 sequence is CASREQGIGNQPQHF. As DNA, the CDR3 is TGTGCCAGTAGGGAACAGGGGATAGGAAATCAGCCCCAGCATTTT.

The chain uses TRBV5-6 and TRBJ1-2, with a possible D match to TRBD1 (5 bases). Trimming left V 4 bases short and J 6 bases short, with 10 bases between. The V gene's germline CDR1 is SGHDT and CDR2 YYEEEE. The CDR3 runs to 12 residues. CDR3 sequence: CASSQGRDGYTF. CDR3 nucleotides: TGTGCCAGCAGCCAGGGCAGGGATGGCTACACCTTC.

This chain connects TRBV7-9 to TRBJ1-5; 8 bases are a match to TRBD1. The CDR3 is 15 amino acids. V lost 5 bases, J lost 4 bases, and 7 bases stayed unmatched. Germline CDR1 SEHNR, CDR2 FQNEAQ (reference sequence). CDR3 bases: TGTGCCAGCAGCCTGACAGGGGATAGTAATCAGCCCCAGCATTTT. Translated, it gives CASSLTGDSNQPQHF.

V usage is TRBV7-6 and J usage is TRBJ2-1; 7 bases are shared with TRBD2. The ends lost 3 bases at V and 7 bases at J; junction bases unmatched: 12. The CDR3 is 16 amino acids. Germline CDR1 and CDR2: SGHVS and FNYEAQ. CDR3 bases: TGTGCCAGCAGCTTCACGGGAGGTGGGCAAGGGAATGAGCAGTTCTTC. It codes for CASSFTGGGQGNEQFF.

The V gene is TRBV28, the J gene TRBJ1-2; no definite D call. Germline V gives CDR1 MDHEN, CDR2 SYDVKM. Trimming removed 5 bases from V and 3 bases from J, with 13 bases in between. The CDR3 consists of 14 residues. The CDR3, as DNA: TGTGCCAGCAGTCTCCCCGGGGAGCACTATGGCTACACCTTC. Its protein product is CASSLPGEHYGYTF.

V usage is TRBV4-3 and J usage is TRBJ1-6, with 8 bases lining up with TRBD1. The CDR3 contains 15 residues. Germline V CDR1 and CDR2: LGHNA, YSLEER. The V and J ends lost 3 bases and 6 bases, in that order; junction bases with no gene match: 4. For the CDR3, the DNA is TGCGCCAGCAGCCACCGGGACAGGCGTAATTCACCCCTCCACTTT. This encodes CASSHRDRRNSPLHF.

The chain is built from TRBV19 and TRBJ2-6, with D hard to call. CDR1 LNHDA and CDR2 SQIVND come from the germline V gene (reference sequence). The V end was cut by 5 bases, the J end by 2 bases, with 10 bases between. The CDR3 has 15 residues. The CDR3 reads CASSPIYTGANVLTF. The CDR3 bases are TGTGCCAGTAGTCCAATATACACTGGGGCCAACGTCCTGACTTTC.

The rearrangement links TRBV7-3 to TRBJ2-2, with a possible D match to TRBD1 (5 bases). The CDR3 runs to 14 residues. The germline V gene has CDR1 SGHTA and CDR2 FQGTGA. V dropped 0 bases and J dropped 5 bases, with 7 bases sitting between them. The CDR3 region has the DNA TGTGCCAGCAGCTTAACAGGGGTTACCGGGGAGCTGTTTTTT. Its translation is CASSLTGVTGELFF.

About this clone itself: The junction does not match germline at one end; this may be a read error. The chain links TRBV5-4 to TRBJ1-2, with TRBD1 as a possible D gene (5 bases). The CDR3 is 14 residues long. Germline lookup yields CDR1 SGHNT and CDR2 YYREEE (reference sequence). DNA of the CDR3: TGTGCCAGCCGCTTGGGGGGGGGTAACTATGGCTACACCTTC. As protein: CASRLGGGNYGYTF.

The V gene is TRBV7-2, the J gene TRBJ1-6; 7 nucleotides line up with TRBD1. This CDR3 is built from 15 residues. Losses at the gene ends were 4 bases for V and 5 bases for J; bases not matched to a gene: 5. Germline V CDR1 and CDR2: SGHTA, FQGNSA. CDR3 coding DNA: TGTGCCAGCAGCTACTTGGGACAGAATAATTCACCCCTCCACTTT. This sequence encodes CASSYLGQNNSPLHF.

The gene calls are TRBV28 and TRBJ1-4, with 7 nucleotides matching TRBD1. Trimming took 5 bases from V and 8 from J; bases not matched to a gene: 14. Per germline, CDR1 MDHEN and CDR2 SYDVKM. The CDR3 runs 16 residues. The CDR3 DNA sequence: TGTGCCAGCAGTCCTCTAGGACAGGACTTTTGGGAAAAACTGTTTTTT. This translates into CASSPLGQDFWEKLFF.

The chain is built from TRBV30 and TRBJ1-6, with TRBD1 matching over 9 bases. The CDR3 is made up of 14 amino acids. V was pared by 3 bases and J by 9 bases, with 6 bases of the junction left unmatched. CDR1 is GTSNPN and CDR2 is SVGIG in the germline V gene (reference sequence). CDR3 bases: TGTGCCTGGAGGGACAGGGGAGTTCCTTCACCCCTCCACTTT. It yields the protein CAWRDRGVPSPLHF.

This clone was counted between two and nine times. The chain couples TRBV7-3 to TRBJ2-5; 7 positions match TRBD2. Germline V gene sequence: CDR1 SGHTA, CDR2 FQGTGA. The CDR3 has 13 amino acids. V lost 4 bases and J lost 3; bases outside the gene matches: 2. CDR3 DNA sequence: TGTGCCAGCAGCTCAGGGACTAAAGAGACCCAGTACTTC. This sequence encodes CASSSGTKETQYF.

Only one count was recorded for this clone. This chain connects TRBV6-2 or TRBV6-3 to TRBJ1-1, with 8 positions matching TRBD1. CDR3 size: 13 residues. J gave up 4 bases and V 5 bases, and 3 bases lay outside the gene matches. CDR1 and CDR2 (germline): MNHEY, SVGEGT. The CDR3 is CASSLTGGTEAFF. The CDR3 DNA reads as TGTGCCAGCAGTCTCACAGGGGGCACTGAAGCTTTCTTT.

The chain links TRBV5-6 to TRBJ2-5; D call uncertain. Between the trimmed V and J ends, which lost 6 bases and 1 base, there was a span of 13 bases. From germline, CDR1 is SGHDT and CDR2 YYEEEE. The CDR3 sequence is 14 residues long. The CDR3 coding sequence is TGTGCCAGCAACTCCCCTCCTAGCCAAGAGACCCAGTACTTC. Protein product: CASNSPPSQETQYF.

V usage is TRBV7-9 and J usage is TRBJ1-2; D is perhaps TRBD1 (6 bases). The V gene lost 4 bases and the J gene lost 4 bases, with 10 bases spanning the gap. The germline CDR1 and CDR2 sequences are SEHNR and FQNEAQ (reference sequence). The CDR3 runs 13 residues. The CDR3 loop reads CASSSQGPYGYTF. The CDR3 DNA reads as TGTGCCAGCAGCTCACAGGGACCCTATGGCTACACCTTC.

This chain joins TRBV5-5 and TRBJ2-2; 9 bases fit TRBD2. Germline V gene lookup returns CDR1 SGHKS and CDR2 YYEKEE (reference sequence). The CDR3 covers 20 residues. Unmatched junction bases numbered 21, after V lost 4 bases and J lost 5 bases. CDR3 protein: CASSPLGPRGREGHTGELFF. The DNA for the CDR3 is TGTGCCAGCAGCCCCCTGGGGCCGCGGGGGCGGGAGGGCCATACCGGGGAGCTGTTTTTT.